This T cell receptor (beta chain) derives from a study of chronic HIV infection and antiretroviral therapy. In TCRdb, the 5' RACE reads were re-called with MiXCR into one record per CDR3 protein. The sample lists 45,000 to 55,000 distinct CDR3 sequences; 19% were seen once. This clonotype has only a few counts. V trimming: 7 bases; J trimming: 8 bases; junction bases outside the gene matches: 13. The germline V gene has CDR1 SGDLS and CDR2 YYNGEE. This CDR3 has 14 residues. This receptor was identified in an adult who had HIV and had not received antiretroviral therapy, or was an uninfected healthy control (not recorded which). The specimen was peripheral blood. This chain joins TRBV9 and TRBJ1-2; TRBD1 agrees at 8 bases. CDR3 coding DNA: TGTGCCAGCGATGAGTTCGGACAGGGTACGGGCTACACCTTC. It yields the protein CASDEFGQGTGYTF. The full variable domain, completed using reference TRBV9 and TRBJ1-2, is DSGVTQTPKHLITATGQRVTLRCSPRSGDLSVYWYQQSLDQGLQFLIQYYNGEERAKGNILERFSAQQFPDLHSELNLSSLELGDSALYFCASDEFGQGTGYTFGSGTRLTVV.